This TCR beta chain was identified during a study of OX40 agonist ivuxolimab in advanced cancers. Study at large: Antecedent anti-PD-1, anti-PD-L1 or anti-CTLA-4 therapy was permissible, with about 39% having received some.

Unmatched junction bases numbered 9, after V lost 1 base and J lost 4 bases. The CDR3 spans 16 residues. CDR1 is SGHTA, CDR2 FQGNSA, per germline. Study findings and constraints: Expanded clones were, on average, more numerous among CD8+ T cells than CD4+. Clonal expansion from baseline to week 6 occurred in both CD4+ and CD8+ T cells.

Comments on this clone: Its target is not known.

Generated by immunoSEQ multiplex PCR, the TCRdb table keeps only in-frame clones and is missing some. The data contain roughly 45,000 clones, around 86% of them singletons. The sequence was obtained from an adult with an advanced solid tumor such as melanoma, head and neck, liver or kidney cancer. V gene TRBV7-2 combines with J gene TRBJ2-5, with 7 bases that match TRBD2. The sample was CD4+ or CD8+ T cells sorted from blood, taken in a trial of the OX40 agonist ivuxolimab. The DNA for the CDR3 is TGTGCCAGCAGCTTAGTGTCTAGCGGATGGGGAGAGACCCAGTACTTC. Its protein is CASSLVSSGWGETQYF. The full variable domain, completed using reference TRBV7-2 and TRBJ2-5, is GAGVSQSPSNKVTEKGKDVELRCDPISGHTALYWYRQSLGQGLEFLIYFQGNSAPDKSGLPSDRFSAERTGGSVSTLTIQRTQQEDSAVYLCASSLVSSGWGETQYFGPGTRLLVL.